The 13 T cell receptor beta chains presented below share a single source sample, sequenced in a study of blood T cell repertoires in COVID-19. Assay used: immunoSEQ multiplex PCR; TCRdb lists only in-frame clones, some missing. The sample contains fewer than 350,000 clones, 90% of which appear only once. Material for sequencing was PBMCs or T cells enriched from blood (not recorded which). The receptors here all came from a woman younger than 35 with acute COVID-19.

The CDR3 coding sequence is TGTGCCATCAGGGAGGAGTATGAGCAGTTCTTC. Its protein product is CAIREEYEQFF. The V gene is TRBV10-3, the J gene TRBJ2-1; the D gene is possibly TRBD2 (5 bases). Per the germline V gene, CDR1 is ENHRY and CDR2 is SYGVKD. V lost 6 bases, J lost 8 bases, and 8 bases lay in between. The CDR3 extends over 11 amino acids.

V and J are TRBV9 and TRBJ1-6, with D possibly being TRBD1 (6 bases). Trimming removed 5 bases at V and 10 bases at J, with 19 bases between. The CDR3 extends over 15 amino acids. Germline assignment: CDR1 SGDLS and CDR2 YYNGEE. The CDR3, as DNA: TGTGCCAGCAGTGCCCCCCCAGGGGTTTGGTCACCCCTCCACTTT. It yields the protein CASSAPPGVWSPLHF.

The chain joins TRBV18 to TRBJ2-2, with 9 bases fitting TRBD2. The CDR3 totals 16 residues. The trim removed 4 bases at V and 1 base at J, leaving 4 bases unmatched. Germline lookup yields CDR1 KGHSH and CDR2 LQKENI. CDR3 sequence (DNA): TGTGCCAGCTCACTAGGGACTAGCCAGAACACCGGGGAGCTGTTTTTT. Translation: CASSLGTSQNTGELFF. Full variable domain (outside the CDR3, taken from reference TRBV18 and TRBJ2-2): NAGVMQNPRHLVRRRGQEARLRCSPMKGHSHVYWYRQLPEEGLKFMVYLQKENIIDESGMPKERFSAEFPKEGPSILRIQQVVRGDSAAYFCASSLGTSQNTGELFFGEGSRLTVL.

The DNA for the CDR3 is TGTGCCAGCAGCCCCGGGACTAGGTACGAGCAGTACTTC. It specifies CASSPGTRYEQYF. The V call is TRBV11-2, the J call TRBJ2-7; TRBD2 aligns across 8 bases. Trimming removed 5 bases from V and 4 bases from J; junction bases left unmatched: 4. Per the germline V gene, CDR1 is SGHAT and CDR2 is FQNNGV. The CDR3 contains 13 residues. The full variable domain, rest sourced from reference TRBV11-2 and TRBJ2-7, is EAGVAQSPRYKIIEKRQSVAFWCNPISGHATLYWYQQILGQGPKLLIQFQNNGVVDDSQLPKDRFSAERLKGVDSTLKIQPAKLEDSAVYLCASSPGTRYEQYFGPGTRLTVT.

J is TRBJ2-7 and V is TRBV11-2; D is uncertain. The germline gives CDR1 SGHAT, CDR2 FQNNGV. V dropped 4 bases and J dropped 9 bases, with 16 bases sitting between them. The CDR3 extends over 13 amino acids. The CDR3 protein is CASSSRPASGQYF. For the CDR3, the DNA is TGTGCCAGCAGCTCCCGACCAGCGAGTGGGCAGTACTTC.

The chain employs TRBV6-5 and TRBJ1-2, with 7 bases aligning to TRBD1. The CDR3 is made up of 14 amino acids. V gave up 6 bases and J gave up 2 bases; unmatched junction bases: 6. Germline V CDR1 and CDR2: MNHEY, SVGAGI. The CDR3 DNA reads as TGTGCCAGCAGAACCGGGACAGCAAACTATGGCTACACCTTC. This sequence encodes CASRTGTANYGYTF.

The chain carries TRBV28 and TRBJ1-5; D uncertain. Trimming pared 3 bases from V and 7 bases from J, leaving 13 bases between. The CDR3 consists of 14 residues. Germline lookup yields CDR1 MDHEN and CDR2 SYDVKM. CDR3 sequence (DNA): TGTGCCAGCAGTTTGGCCAGGTATGACCAGCCCCAGCATTTT. Residues: CASSLARYDQPQHF.

V and J are TRBV6-2 or TRBV6-3 and TRBJ2-1; 7 bases fit TRBD2. CDR1 and CDR2 from the germline V gene are MNHEY and SVGEGT. J lost 8 bases, V lost 2 bases, and 9 bases had no gene match. This CDR3 is built from 15 residues. The CDR3 is CASSYSGGSGYEQFF. The DNA of the CDR3 is TGTGCCAGCAGTTACAGTGGCGGGAGCGGGTATGAGCAGTTCTTC.

The chain uses TRBV2 and TRBJ1-6; 10 bases are a match to TRBD1. The CDR3 extends over 14 amino acids. The J segment lost 5 bases and the V segment lost 6 bases, leaving 1 base of the junction unmatched. CDR1 and CDR2 (germline): SNHLY, FYNNEI. Here the CDR3 reads CASRGQGDNSPLHF. In nucleotides, the CDR3 is TGTGCCAGCAGAGGACAGGGGGATAATTCACCCCTCCACTTT.

CDR3 protein: CASSPSPSGGYEQYF. CDR3 DNA sequence: TGTGCCAGCAGCCCATCCCCTAGCGGGGGCTACGAGCAGTACTTC. The rearrangement joins TRBV3-1 (or the pseudogene TRBV3-2) to TRBJ2-7; the match to TRBD2 covers 10 bases. The CDR3 is 15 residues long. Per the germline V gene, CDR1 is LGHDT and CDR2 is YNNKEL (reference sequence). J lost 3 bases, V lost 4 bases, and 6 bases had no gene match.

This chain connects TRBV23-1 to TRBJ2-2; 15 positions agree with TRBD2. TRBV23-1 belongs to the ORF category, with a function that is uncertain. CDR3 length: 18 residues. V lost 0 bases and J lost 1; bases outside the gene matches: 0. Here the CDR3 reads CASSQSGLAGGNTGELFF. As DNA, the CDR3 is TGCGCCAGCAGTCAATCGGGACTAGCGGGAGGGAACACCGGGGAGCTGTTTTTT.

The chain couples TRBV18 to TRBJ2-1; a weak D match, TRBD2 (5 bases). The V and J ends lost 4 bases and 8 bases respectively, with 15 bases between them. CDR3 length: 14 residues. Germline V gives CDR1 KGHSH, CDR2 LQKENI. Here the CDR3 reads CASSLLGGQDEQFF. The CDR3, as DNA: TGTGCCAGCTCACTTTTGGGCGGGCAGGATGAGCAGTTCTTC.

This rearrangement joins TRBV28 to TRBJ2-2; perhaps TRBD2 as D (5 bases). Trimming removed 3 bases at V and 2 bases at J, with 10 bases between. The CDR3 has 15 residues. In germline, CDR1 is MDHEN, CDR2 SYDVKM. CDR3 loop: CASSFTRANTGELFF. The CDR3, as DNA: TGTGCCAGCAGTTTTACTAGAGCAAACACCGGGGAGCTGTTTTTT.